Listed here are 14 T cell receptor beta chains from one sample, sequenced in a study of cytomegalovirus exposure and HLA in healthy donors. The data were produced by immunoSEQ multiplex PCR, yet TCRdb's version contains in-frame clones alone and is incomplete. In the table there are fewer than 250,000 clones, around 87% of which are singletons. Material for sequencing was PBMCs. These receptors all come from a woman aged 18-29 years in good health and CMV-seropositive.

The chain links TRBV29-1 to TRBJ2-7, with 9 positions matching TRBD1. Germline V gene lookup returns CDR1 SQVTM and CDR2 ANQGSEA. This CDR3 has 14 residues. The trim removed 6 bases at V and 5 bases at J, leaving 11 bases unmatched. The CDR3 DNA reads TGCAGCGTCAGATTTAACAGGGGGCTGGACGAGCAGTACTTC. It is translated as CSVRFNRGLDEQYF.

J is TRBJ2-3 and V is TRBV4-1; possibly TRBD2 for D (6 bases). This CDR3 has 15 amino acids. From germline, CDR1 is MGHRA and CDR2 YSYEKL. Trimming removed 4 bases from V and 10 bases from J, with 21 bases in between. CDR3 protein: CASSPGLPWKRPQYF. Here the CDR3 DNA reads TGCGCCAGCAGCCCGGGACTCCCTTGGAAGCGTCCGCAGTATTTT.

This clone came up once. This chain uses TRBV4-1 with TRBJ2-7, with TRBD1 matching over 7 bases. The CDR3 contains 16 residues. Germline loops: CDR1 MGHRA, CDR2 YSYEKL. V dropped 1 base and J dropped 1; count of bases not matched to a gene: 7. The CDR3 DNA reads TGCGCCAGCAGCCAAGTTGCCGGACAGGTATCCTACGAGCAGTACTTC. Protein product: CASSQVAGQVSYEQYF.

The chain uses TRBV6-6 and TRBJ2-2; 7 nucleotides line up with TRBD1. Germline CDR1 reads MNHNY; CDR2 reads SVGAGI (reference sequence). This CDR3 is built from 13 residues. V shed 4 bases and J 5 bases; nucleotides not matched to a gene: 1. In DNA, the CDR3 is TGTGCCAGCAGTTTACAGGGGACCGGGGAGCTGTTTTTT. This codes for CASSLQGTGELFF.

CDR3 residues: CASSAGQGGSGTFGWNEQFF. Here the CDR3 DNA reads TGTGCCAGCAGCGCGGGACAGGGGGGAAGCGGGACCTTCGGATGGAATGAGCAGTTCTTC. This chain uses TRBV5-5 with TRBJ2-1, with 11 bases that match TRBD1. In germline, CDR1 is SGHKS, CDR2 YYEKEE (reference sequence). Trimming at V came to 4 bases and at J to 7 bases, leaving 22 bases not matched to a gene. This CDR3 is built from 20 residues.

This rearrangement joins TRBV28 to TRBJ1-2; D not resolved. V was clipped by 4 bases and J by 5 bases, with 11 bases between them. Germline V gene lookup returns CDR1 MDHEN and CDR2 SYDVKM. This CDR3 spans 13 amino acids. Here the CDR3 reads CASSYGESYGYTF. The CDR3, as DNA: TGTGCCAGCAGTTACGGGGAGAGTTATGGCTACACCTTC.

The chain recombines TRBV5-1 with TRBJ1-1; D is perhaps TRBD1 (6 bases). The V end was cut by 4 bases, the J end by 0 bases, with 13 bases between. The CDR3 sequence is 15 residues long. Germline V gene lookup returns CDR1 SGHRS and CDR2 YFSETQ. The CDR3 region is CASSRTDPLNTEAFF. CDR3 sequence (DNA): TGCGCCAGCAGCAGGACAGATCCTCTGAACACTGAAGCTTTCTTT.

V gene TRBV14 combines with J gene TRBJ1-1; 7 bases match TRBD1. The CDR3 runs 13 residues. The trim removed 0 bases at V and 13 bases at J, leaving 8 bases unmatched. Germline V gives CDR1 SGHDN, CDR2 FVKESK. CDR3 nucleotides: TGTGCCAGCAGCCAAGATCTTAGACAGGGAGATTTCTTT. This codes for CASSQDLRQGDFF.

This clone was detected a few times. The chain carries TRBV25-1 and TRBJ2-3, with TRBD2 matching over 12 bases. V lost 4 bases, J lost 5 bases, and 1 base stayed unmatched. This CDR3 has 14 residues. The germline V gene encodes CDR1 MGHDK and CDR2 SYGVNS. The CDR3 loop is CASSGLAGVDTQYF. The CDR3 nucleotides are TGTGCCAGCAGTGGACTAGCGGGAGTAGATACGCAGTATTTT.

V usage is TRBV5-6 and J usage is TRBJ2-1, with D possibly matching TRBD1 (5 bases). The length of the CDR3 is 13 residues. The germline CDR1 and CDR2 sequences are SGHDT and YYEEEE. The V gene lost 3 bases and the J gene lost 13 bases, with 17 bases spanning the gap. In nucleotides, the CDR3 is TGTGCCAGCAGCTCAGAACCCCCAGGGCGTCAGTTCTTC. The encoded protein is CASSSEPPGRQFF.

The chain uses TRBV19 and TRBJ1-5; 7 nucleotides align to TRBD1. With V trimmed by 5 bases and J by 4 bases, 11 bases remained unmatched. Looked up from germline, CDR1 is LNHDA and CDR2 is SQIVND (reference sequence). CDR3 size: 16 residues. CDR3: CASSPHRQGSNQPQHF. DNA of the CDR3: TGTGCCAGTAGTCCTCACCGACAGGGCAGTAATCAGCCCCAGCATTTT.

The rearrangement joins TRBV7-3 to TRBJ1-2; D is perhaps TRBD1 (6 bases). This CDR3 comprises 14 residues. V was clipped by 4 bases and J by 3 bases, with 12 bases between them. Germline CDR1 reads SGHTA; CDR2 reads FQGTGA. The CDR3 nucleotides are TGTGCCAGCAGCTCAGAACAGGGCCACTATGGCTACACCTTC. This encodes CASSSEQGHYGYTF.

As regards this clone: The sample contains more than one DNA sequence encoding this CDR3. The chain joins TRBV19 to TRBJ2-7; 12 bases match TRBD2. The CDR3 consists of 14 residues. V lost 6 bases to trimming and J lost 4 bases; unmatched junction nucleotides: 4. Germline lookup yields CDR1 LNHDA and CDR2 SQIVND (reference sequence). The CDR3 sequence is CASSPGTSGYEQYF. CDR3 DNA sequence: TGTGCCAGTAGCCCCGGGACTAGCGGGTACGAGCAGTACTTC.

This clone was observed a few times. The genes are TRBV28 and TRBJ1-1; no clear D. CDR3 length: 11 residues. Between the trimmed V and J ends, which lost 6 bases and 6 bases, there was a span of 8 bases. Germline V gene lookup returns CDR1 MDHEN and CDR2 SYDVKM. The CDR3 is CASSRGPEAFF. The CDR3 nucleotides read TGTGCCAGCAGCCGGGGTCCTGAAGCTTTCTTT.